These T cell receptor beta chains were read from a single sample in a study of CD8 T cells in ankylosing spondylitis. TCRdb re-analysed the 5' RACE reads in MiXCR, keeping a single row per CDR3 protein. Here the sample spans about 250,000 distinct CDR3 sequences, more than 20% being singletons. Sequences were obtained from blood, either unsorted or a sorted T cell fraction (not recorded which). The receptors come from a male donor with ankylosing spondylitis or in good health (not recorded which). The CDR3 runs from the conserved cysteine through the conserved F or W. A D gene is named only where the DNA matches it firmly. Clone size is stated in some rows and not others, as once, few, many or a class when expanded.

>NA|TRBJ2-5|TRBV20-1|14|NA
CSAVLGGPRETQYF
TGCAGTGCCGTCCTGGGGGGACCGAGGGAGACCCAGTACTTC
>many|TRBJ2-1|TRBV11-2|14|NA
CASRAFGAGHEQFF
TGTGCCAGCAGGGCCTTTGGGGCAGGGCATGAGCAGTTCTTC
>NA|TRBJ1-4|TRBV28|16|NA
CASSSLSRGAYGKLFF
TGTGCCAGCAGTTCCCTATCGCGGGGGGCCTATGGAAAACTGTTTTTT
>once|TRBJ2-5|TRBV6-6|15|TRBD1
CASSYLTGGRETQYF
TGTGCCAGCAGTTACTTAACAGGGGGGAGAGAGACCCAGTACTTC
>NA|TRBJ2-2|TRBV7-6|14|NA
CAVSRQVGTGELFF
TGTGCGGTTTCGCGACAGGTCGGCACCGGGGAGCTGTTTTTT
>NA|TRBJ2-5|TRBV29-1|13|NA
CSVIGDSGETQYF
TGCAGCGTCATAGGCGACAGCGGGGAGACCCAGTACTTC
>many|TRBJ2-7|TRBV28|15|TRBD1
CASSPWGQGSVEQYF
TGTGCCAGCAGTCCTTGGGGACAGGGCTCGGTCGAGCAGTACTTC
>NA|TRBJ2-1|TRBV24-1|15|TRBD2
CATSGERGGWDEQFF
TGTGCCACCAGTGGTGAACGGGGGGGCTGGGATGAGCAGTTCTTC
>many|TRBJ1-5|TRBV20-1|15|NA
CSARALGNSNQPQHF
TGCAGTGCTAGGGCTTTAGGGAATAGCAATCAGCCCCAGCATTTT
>NA|TRBJ2-5|TRBV12-3/TRBV12-4|14|NA
CASSPQGGAETQYF
TGTGCCAGCAGTCCCCAGGGGGGCGCGGAGACCCAGTACTTC
>NA|TRBJ2-1|TRBV23-1|18|NA
CASSQSGRGGLSYNEQFF
TGCGCCAGCAGTCAATCAGGCCGAGGGGGGCTCTCCTACAATGAGCAGTTCTTC
>NA|TRBJ1-4|TRBV10-3|14|TRBD1
CASGQGGTNEKLFF
TGTGCCAGTGGACAGGGCGGAACTAATGAAAAACTGTTTTTT
>many|TRBJ1-4|TRBV20-1|15|NA
CSARDFGQSNEKLFF
TGCAGTGCTAGAGATTTCGGACAATCTAATGAAAAACTGTTTTTT
>NA|TRBJ2-1|TRBV29-1|13|TRBD1
CSLKPGQGNEQFF
TGCAGTCTCAAACCGGGACAGGGCAATGAGCAGTTCTTC
>few|TRBJ1-1|TRBV5-1|14|NA
CASSLRVKATEAFF
TGCGCCAGCAGCCTGAGGGTAAAGGCGACTGAAGCTTTCTTT
>many|TRBJ2-1|TRBV6-1|16|NA
CASIRGGGGSYNEQFF
TGTGCCAGCATTCGAGGAGGGGGGGGCTCCTACAATGAGCAGTTCTTC
>many|TRBJ2-2|TRBV20-1|14|NA
CSARDPLKTGELFF
TGCAGTGCTAGAGATCCCTTGAAGACCGGGGAGCTGTTTTTT
>once|TRBJ2-5|TRBV6-1|15|NA
CASSVTSKGRQTQYF
TGTGCCAGCAGTGTTACTAGCAAGGGCCGACAGACCCAGTACTTC
>NA|TRBJ2-4|TRBV20-1|14|NA
CSARVGGGMNIQYF
TGCAGTGCTAGAGTTGGGGGAGGCATGAACATTCAGTACTTC
>many|TRBJ2-5|TRBV11-3|13|NA
CASSSSEGETQYF
TGTGCCAGCAGCTCAAGCGAGGGAGAGACCCAGTACTTC
>few|TRBJ2-7|TRBV12-3/TRBV12-4|14|NA
CASKTGIASYEQYF
TGTGCCAGCAAAACAGGGATTGCGTCCTACGAGCAGTACTTC
>NA|TRBJ1-2|TRBV5-4|13|TRBD1
CASRPTGNYGCTF
TGTGCCAGCAGGCCGACAGGGAACTATGGCTGCACCTTC
>NA|TRBJ1-1|TRBV7-3|14|TRBD1
CASSSRQGRTEAFF
TGTGCCAGCAGCTCCAGACAGGGACGGACTGAAGCTTTCTTT
>few|TRBJ1-2|TRBV19|13|NA
CASGLEGNSGYTF
TGTGCCAGTGGACTGGAGGGAAACAGTGGCTACACCTTC
>NA|TRBJ2-3|TRBV7-2|17|TRBD1
CASSSHPNRGPTDTQYF
TGTGCCAGCAGTTCTCACCCTAACAGGGGGCCGACAGATACGCAGTATTTT
>NA|TRBJ2-4|TRBV20-1|17|NA
CSARVNRGGLAKNIQYF
TGCAGTGCTAGAGTCAACAGGGGGGGGCTAGCCAAAAACATTCAGTACTTC
>once|TRBJ2-1|TRBV28|16|TRBD1
CASSSLRTGGRDEQFF
TGTGCCAGCAGTTCCCTGAGGACAGGGGGTAGAGATGAGCAGTTCTTC
>many|TRBJ2-7|TRBV20-1|13|TRBD2
CSAISGGAYEQYF
TGCAGTGCCATTAGCGGGGGAGCCTACGAGCAGTACTTC
>many|TRBJ2-7|TRBV20-1|14|TRBD2
CSARDLAATYEQYF
TGCAGTGCTAGAGATCTAGCGGCTACCTACGAGCAGTACTTC
>NA|TRBJ2-3|TRBV5-1|16|TRBD1
CASSQLGTGSSDTQYF
TGCGCCAGCAGCCAACTTGGGACAGGGTCGTCAGATACGCAGTATTTT
>few|TRBJ2-5|TRBV5-5|11|NA
CASSFMETQYF
TGTGCCAGCAGCTTTATGGAGACCCAGTACTTC
>NA|TRBJ2-3|TRBV25-1|12|NA
CASSDGRSTQYF
TGTGCCAGCAGTGACGGGCGATCGACGCAGTATTTT
>once|TRBJ2-7|TRBV2|19|TRBD1
CAFSEKGGTPRQGAYEQYF
TGTGCCTTCAGTGAGAAGGGCGGGACGCCTAGACAGGGGGCCTACGAGCAGTACTTC
>few|TRBJ2-7|TRBV5-8|13|TRBD2
CASTLRPGGEQYF
TGTGCCAGCACCCTCAGACCGGGGGGCGAGCAGTACTTC
>few|TRBJ2-3|TRBV7-2|15|TRBD2
CASSGTSGSTDTQYF
TGTGCCAGCAGCGGGACTAGCGGATCCACAGATACGCAGTATTTT
>few|TRBJ2-6|TRBV12-3/TRBV12-4|15|TRBD1
CATIPGGSGANVLTF
TGTGCCACCATCCCAGGGGGCTCTGGGGCCAACGTCCTGACTTTC
>few|TRBJ2-5|TRBV20-1|15|NA
CSARVRAGRGETQYF
TGCAGTGCTAGAGTACGGGCAGGGCGAGGAGAGACCCAGTACTTC
>NA|TRBJ1-1|TRBV12-3/TRBV12-4|13|NA
CASRAGGNTEAFF
TGTGCCAGCAGGGCCGGGGGGAACACTGAAGCTTTCTTT
>NA|TRBJ2-4|TRBV29-1|12|TRBD1
CSGGTGRNIQYF
TGCAGCGGAGGGACAGGGCGGAACATTCAGTACTTC
>many|TRBJ2-1|TRBV20-1|16|TRBD2
CSARGGLAGRWNEQFF
TGCAGTGCTAGAGGTGGGCTAGCGGGGAGGTGGAATGAGCAGTTCTTC
>many|TRBJ2-1|TRBV5-1|14|TRBD1
CATRRDRGLDEQFF
TGCGCCACCAGGCGGGACAGGGGGCTGGACGAGCAGTTCTTC
>many|TRBJ2-7|TRBV29-1|14|TRBD2
CSGQTSGGPSEQYF
TGCAGCGGCCAGACTAGCGGGGGGCCGTCCGAGCAGTACTTC
>NA|TRBJ2-1|TRBV12-3/TRBV12-4|17|TRBD2
CAFSPGLAGGRNNEQFF
TGTGCCTTCAGTCCGGGACTAGCGGGGGGGCGGAACAATGAGCAGTTCTTC
>NA|TRBJ2-1|TRBV5-1|16|TRBD2
CASSGGGGQNYNEQFF
TGCGCCAGCAGCGGGGGGGGAGGGCAAAATTACAATGAGCAGTTCTTC
>NA|TRBJ2-3|TRBV10-3|14|TRBD2
CAITSGDSTDTQYF
TGTGCCATCACGAGCGGGGATAGCACAGATACGCAGTATTTT
>many|TRBJ1-5|TRBV20-1|15|TRBD1
CSARDQTGLLQPQHF
TGCAGTGCTAGAGATCAGACAGGGTTACTTCAGCCCCAGCATTTT
>NA|TRBJ2-7|TRBV6-5|14|TRBD2
CASSYSGGIYEQYF
TGTGCCAGCAGTTACTCGGGGGGGATCTACGAGCAGTACTTC
>many|TRBJ2-1|TRBV20-1|18|TRBD2
CSATRQGRGSGGANEQFF
TGCAGTGCTACCCGACAGGGGAGGGGTAGCGGGGGGGCCAATGAGCAGTTCTTC
>many|TRBJ1-2|TRBV20-1|15|NA
CSARDAGLAGYGYTF
TGCAGTGCTAGAGATGCAGGCCTGGCGGGCTATGGCTACACCTTC
>few|TRBJ1-2|TRBV20-1|13|NA
CSAPRGLVYGYTF
TGCAGTGCTCCCAGGGGACTTGTCTATGGCTACACCTTC
>NA|TRBJ2-3|TRBV20-1|17|TRBD2
CSAPLTLAGGPWDTQYF
TGCAGTGCTCCCCTTACTCTAGCGGGGGGGCCATGGGATACGCAGTATTTT
>many|TRBJ1-4|TRBV4-2|14|NA
CASSQESHGEKLFF
TGTGCCAGCAGCCAAGAGTCGCATGGTGAAAAACTGTTTTTT
>few|TRBJ2-5|TRBV12-3/TRBV12-4|18|TRBD2
CASIGRTSGGESGETQYF
TGTGCCAGCATCGGTCGGACTAGCGGGGGGGAGAGTGGAGAGACCCAGTACTTC
>few|TRBJ1-2|TRBV27|15|TRBD1
CASSLIGTVNYGYTF
TGTGCCAGCAGTTTAATTGGGACAGTTAACTATGGCTACACCTTC
>few|TRBJ2-4|TRBV6-1|14|NA
CASGRGDTKNIQYF
TGTGCCAGCGGGAGGGGGGACACCAAAAACATTCAGTACTTC
>NA|TRBJ2-7|TRBV25-1|15|NA
CASSERGTDPYEQYF
TGTGCCAGCAGTGAAAGAGGGACGGACCCCTACGAGCAGTACTTC
>NA|TRBJ1-5|TRBV15|16|NA
CATSRGGNRVGQPQHF
TGTGCCACCAGCAGAGGGGGGAACAGGGTTGGCCAGCCCCAGCATTTT
>NA|TRBJ2-5|TRBV29-1|12|TRBD1
CSVRTGQETQYF
TGCAGCGTGAGGACAGGTCAAGAGACCCAGTACTTC
>few|TRBJ2-5|TRBV20-1|13|TRBD2
CSALGLEGETQYF
TGCAGTGCCCTGGGACTAGAAGGAGAGACCCAGTACTTC